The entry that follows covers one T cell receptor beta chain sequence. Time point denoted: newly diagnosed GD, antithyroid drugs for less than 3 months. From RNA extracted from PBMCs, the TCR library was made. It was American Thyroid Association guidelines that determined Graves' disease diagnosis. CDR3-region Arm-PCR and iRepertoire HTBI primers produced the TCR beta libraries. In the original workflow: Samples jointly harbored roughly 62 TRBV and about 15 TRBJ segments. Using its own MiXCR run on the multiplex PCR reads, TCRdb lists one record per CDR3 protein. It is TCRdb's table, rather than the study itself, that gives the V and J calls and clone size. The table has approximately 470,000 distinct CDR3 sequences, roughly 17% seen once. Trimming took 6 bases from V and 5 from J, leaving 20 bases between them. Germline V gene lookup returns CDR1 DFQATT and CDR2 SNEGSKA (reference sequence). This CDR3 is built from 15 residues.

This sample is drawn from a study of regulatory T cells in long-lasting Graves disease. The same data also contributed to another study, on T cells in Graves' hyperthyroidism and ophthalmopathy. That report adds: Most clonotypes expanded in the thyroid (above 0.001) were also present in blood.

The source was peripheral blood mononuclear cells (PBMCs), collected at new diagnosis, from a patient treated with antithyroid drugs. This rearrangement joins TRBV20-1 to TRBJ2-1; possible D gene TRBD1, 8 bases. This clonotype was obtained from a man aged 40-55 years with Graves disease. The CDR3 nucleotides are TGCAGTGCAACCGGACAGGGAGGGTTGGACAATGAGCAGTTCTTC. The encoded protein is CSATGQGGLDNEQFF.